The 13 T cell receptor beta chains presented below share a single source sample, sequenced in a study of lymphopenia after photon versus proton radiotherapy. Repertoires were generated with immunoSEQ multiplex PCR, while TCRdb's copy carries only in-frame clones and drops some. The sample carries about 16,000 clones, under 90% recorded once. Sequenced material: peripheral blood, taken from a patient treated with proton-based radiotherapy. The receptors were sampled from a man between 65 and 85 years old with pancreatic cancer.

This chain uses TRBV7-2 with TRBJ1-1; D remains ambiguous. With 1 base removed from V and 7 bases from J, the gap between germline ends came to 13 bases. Germline V gene lookup returns CDR1 SGHTA and CDR2 FQGNSA. CDR3 size: 14 residues. CDR3 in amino acids: CASSLEAGIGEAFF. The CDR3 bases are TGTGCCAGCAGCTTAGAAGCGGGCATCGGTGAAGCTTTCTTT.

This sequence joins TRBV6-1 and TRBJ2-3; the match to TRBD2 covers 13 bases. The V and J ends lost 4 bases and 4 bases, in that order; junction bases with no gene match: 8. CDR3 length: 17 residues. Germline V gene lookup returns CDR1 MNHNS and CDR2 SASEGT. The CDR3 coding sequence is TGTGCCAGCAGTGGGGGGCGGACTAGCGGGGGAGCAGATACGCAGTATTTT. This translates into CASSGGRTSGGADTQYF.

The chain employs TRBV5-6 and TRBJ2-2; D may correspond to TRBD1 or TRBD2 (5 bases each). CDR1 SGHDT and CDR2 YYEEEE come from the germline V gene. Trimming cost V 2 bases and J 4 bases, with 12 bases left between them. The CDR3 contains 15 residues. CDR3 bases: TGTGCCAGCAGCTTAACCGGGACCCGCACCGGGGAGCTGTTTTTT. Amino acids: CASSLTGTRTGELFF.

The chain links TRBV5-1 to TRBJ2-3; the D is unclear. The CDR3 is 16 amino acids. V was clipped by 5 bases and J by 1 base, with 17 bases between them. The germline V gene has CDR1 SGHRS and CDR2 YFSETQ. The CDR3 DNA follows: TGCGCCAGCAGAATTGGGTTGGGTACAGGCACAGATACGCAGTATTTT. Translating it yields CASRIGLGTGTDTQYF.

V is TRBV7-6 and J is TRBJ2-1; no clear D gene. The length of the CDR3 is 13 residues. V was pared by 5 bases and J by 7 bases, with 12 bases between. Germline V CDR1 and CDR2: SGHVS, FNYEAQ. This CDR3 reads CASSPRQRNEQFF. DNA for the CDR3: TGTGCCAGCAGCCCCAGGCAGAGGAATGAGCAGTTCTTC.

The V call is TRBV6-1, the J call TRBJ2-5; 9 nucleotides agree with TRBD1. CDR3 length: 14 residues. The trim removed 6 bases at V and 5 bases at J, leaving 7 bases unmatched. Germline V gene sequence: CDR1 MNHNS, CDR2 SASEGT. The CDR3 nucleotides are TGTGCCAGCAGCCTTTACAGGGGGCGGGAGACCCAGTACTTC. This encodes CASSLYRGRETQYF.

This clone was detected only a few times. The chain couples TRBV19 to TRBJ2-1; 7 nucleotides align to TRBD2. J lost 9 bases, V lost 4 bases, and 12 bases had no gene match. CDR1 is LNHDA and CDR2 is SQIVND in the germline V gene (reference sequence). The CDR3 is 15 amino acids. The CDR3 is CASSSARGRVGEQFF. The CDR3 bases are TGTGCCAGTAGTAGTGCGCGGGGGAGGGTGGGTGAGCAGTTCTTC.

This rearrangement joins TRBV19 to TRBJ2-3; 8 bases map to TRBD2. This CDR3 has 16 residues. V lost 5 bases to trimming and J lost 0 bases; unmatched junction nucleotides: 7. From germline, CDR1 is LNHDA and CDR2 SQIVND (reference sequence). The CDR3 sequence: CASSGGGSGSTDTQYF. DNA of the CDR3: TGTGCCAGTAGTGGCGGGGGGAGCGGGAGCACAGATACGCAGTATTTT.

The chain carries TRBV10-3 and TRBJ1-5; D is undetermined. The CDR3 contains 14 residues. V was clipped by 6 bases and J by 7 bases, with 16 bases between them. In germline, CDR1 is ENHRY, CDR2 SYGVKD. The CDR3 protein is CAISGGTEGQPQHF. The CDR3 DNA reads TGTGCCATCAGCGGAGGAACGGAAGGGCAGCCCCAGCATTTT.

The chain joins TRBV5-1 to TRBJ2-5; 7 bases align to TRBD1. The V gene's germline CDR1 is SGHRS and CDR2 YFSETQ. The CDR3 consists of 15 residues. Trimming at V came to 0 bases and at J to 5 bases, leaving 7 bases not matched to a gene. The CDR3 region is CASSLVARGSETQYF. In DNA, the CDR3 is TGCGCCAGCAGCTTGGTGGCCAGGGGGTCGGAGACCCAGTACTTC.

J is TRBJ2-3 and V is TRBV5-6; D gene ambiguous. The germline V gene has CDR1 SGHDT and CDR2 YYEEEE. Trimming removed 0 bases at V and 6 bases at J, with 11 bases between. CDR3 length: 14 amino acids. In nucleotides, the CDR3 is TGTGCCAGCAGCTTGGATGCGGCGACCGATACGCAGTATTTT. Amino acids: CASSLDAATDTQYF. The variable domain in full, completed from reference TRBV5-6 and TRBJ2-3, reads DAGVTQSPTHLIKTRGQQVTLRCSPKSGHDTVSWYQQALGQGPQFIFQYYEEEERQRGNFPDRFSGHQFPNYSSELNVNALLLGDSALYLCASSLDAATDTQYFGPGTRLTVL.

V gene TRBV10-3 combines with J gene TRBJ2-5, with TRBD2 matching over 8 bases. Germline V gene data show CDR1 as ENHRY and CDR2 as SYGVKD. The CDR3 has 14 amino acids. V lost 6 bases, J lost 5 bases, and 8 bases stayed unmatched. As DNA, the CDR3 is TGTGCCATCAGCCCCGGGGGGGCCGGGGAGACCCAGTACTTC. Protein product: CAISPGGAGETQYF.

This chain connects TRBV5-4 to TRBJ1-1; tentative D call: TRBD1 (5 bases). The germline gives CDR1 SGHNT, CDR2 YYREEE (reference sequence). Trimming stripped 2 bases from V and 8 bases from J, with 19 bases between. The CDR3 is 15 residues long. As DNA, the CDR3 is TGTGCCAGCAGCTTTGATTCGCGACAGACCGGCGAAGCTTTCTTT. This translates into CASSFDSRQTGEAFF.